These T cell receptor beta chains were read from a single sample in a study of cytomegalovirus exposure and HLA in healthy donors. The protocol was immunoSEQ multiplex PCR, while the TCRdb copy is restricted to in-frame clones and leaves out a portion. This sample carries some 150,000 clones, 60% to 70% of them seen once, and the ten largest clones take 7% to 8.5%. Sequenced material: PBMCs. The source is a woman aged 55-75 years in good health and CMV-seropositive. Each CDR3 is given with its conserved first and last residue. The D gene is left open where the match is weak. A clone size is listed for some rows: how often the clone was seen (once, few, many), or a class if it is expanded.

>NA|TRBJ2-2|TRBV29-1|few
TGCAGCGTAGACGACGGGGGTCTGAACACCGGGGAGCTGTTTTTT
CSVDDGGLNTGELFF
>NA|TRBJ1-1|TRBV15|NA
TGTGCCACCAGCAGAGGAAGGGGCACTGAAGCTTTCTTT
CATSRGRGTEAFF
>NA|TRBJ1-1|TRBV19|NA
TGTGCCAGTAGTCCGAGCGCCAGGGAAGGTGAAGCTTTCTTT
CASSPSAREGEAFF
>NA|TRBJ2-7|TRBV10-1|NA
TGCGCCAGCCCCTTAAAGGGGGTAGTTTACGAGCAGTACTTC
CASPLKGVVYEQYF
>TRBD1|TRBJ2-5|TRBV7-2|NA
TGTGCCAGCAGCTTCGGTCAGGGGGTTGAGACCCAGTACTTC
CASSFGQGVETQYF
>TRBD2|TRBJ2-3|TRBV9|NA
TGTGCCAGCAGCGTACTCGGCGGGAGGACCGGCACAGATACGCAGTATTTT
CASSVLGGRTGTDTQYF
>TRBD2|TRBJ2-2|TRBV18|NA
TGTGCCAGCTCACCACCGGCGGGAGGGCCCGGCACCGGGGAGCTGTTTTTT
CASSPPAGGPGTGELFF
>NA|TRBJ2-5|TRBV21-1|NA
TGTGCCAGCAGCAAAGGGGACAGGGGCCGGTACCAAGAGACCCAGTACTTC
CASSKGDRGRYQETQYF
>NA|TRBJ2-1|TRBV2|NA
TGTGCCAGCAGGGCCCGGGGGAATGAGCAGTTCTTC
CASRARGNEQFF
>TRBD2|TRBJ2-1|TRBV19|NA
TGTGCCAGTAGTCTAACTAGCGGGAGCTCCTACAATGAGCAGTTCTTC
CASSLTSGSSYNEQFF
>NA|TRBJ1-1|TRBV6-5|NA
TGTGCCAGCAGTTACTCGACTAGGGCAAACACTGAAGCTTTCTTT
CASSYSTRANTEAFF
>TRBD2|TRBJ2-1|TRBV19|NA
TGTGCCAGTAGTATGTTCCTCCCGGGTAGCGGGGGATCCTACAATGAGCAGTTCTTC
CASSMFLPGSGGSYNEQFF